One T cell receptor (beta chain) is described in this entry. This specimen comes from a study of blood T cell repertoires in COVID-19. Study-wide background: The United States, Italy and Spain provided the acute and convalescent COVID-19 samples. Nucleic acid was either cDNA or gDNA, and it came from T cells, B-cell-depleted T cells, or PBMCs.

The data were produced by immunoSEQ multiplex PCR, yet TCRdb's version contains in-frame clones alone and is incomplete. This sample has some 200,000 clones, with 84% found just once. This CDR3 region has 14 residues. Germline V gives CDR1 SGHDN, CDR2 FVKESK. V lost 3 bases and J lost 7, with 16 bases in between. The sample consisted of peripheral blood. The receptor was derived from a human donor with acute or convalescent COVID-19. The donor label of this sample is uncertain. V usage is TRBV14 and J usage is TRBJ2-7, with a possible D match to TRBD2 (5 bases). CDR3 nucleotide sequence: TGTGCCAGCAGCCAGCCGGACTGGAACTCAGAGCAGTACTTC. Protein product: CASSQPDWNSEQYF.